This TCR beta chain was profiled in a study of human T cells and chemical hapten exposure. V shed 0 bases and J shed 1 base, with 10 bases lying between them. This CDR3 contains 14 residues. Germline-derived CDR1 and CDR2 are DFQATT and SNEGSKA (reference sequence). One entry per CDR3 protein, called by TCRdb with MiXCR from the RACE reads. The repertoire holds 100,000 or so distinct CDR3 sequences, with 8% to 11% as singletons. Time point given: patch test 1, 2 weeks after DPC sensitization. Treatment specified: therapeutic diphenylcyclopropenone sensitization with weekly scalp DPC. The TCR comes from a man aged 40-49 years with alopecia areata. Some clones in this sample may be carry-over from other donors' samples. This sequence joins TRBV20-1 and TRBJ2-7; the D is unclear. Specimen: whole blood, collected in connection with sensitization to the hapten diphenylcyclopropenone (DPC). CDR3 bases: TGCAGTGCTAGAGATCCGGCTATTTCCTACGAGCAGTACTTC. This codes for CSARDPAISYEQYF.